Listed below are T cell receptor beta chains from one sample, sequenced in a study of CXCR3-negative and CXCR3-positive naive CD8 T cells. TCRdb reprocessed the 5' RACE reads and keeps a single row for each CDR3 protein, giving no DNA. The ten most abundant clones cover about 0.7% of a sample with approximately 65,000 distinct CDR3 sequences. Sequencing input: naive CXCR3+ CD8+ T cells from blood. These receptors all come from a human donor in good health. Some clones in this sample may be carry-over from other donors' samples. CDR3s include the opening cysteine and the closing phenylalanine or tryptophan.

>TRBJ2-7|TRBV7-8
CASSSRDRDHEQYF
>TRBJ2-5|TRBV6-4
CASSDSMAELWETQYF
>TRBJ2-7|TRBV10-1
CASSEGNQGKDEQYF
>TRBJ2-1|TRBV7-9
CASSWQGGNEQFF
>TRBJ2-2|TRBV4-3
CASSQVSVDTGELFF
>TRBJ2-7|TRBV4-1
CASSQDLVGAYEQYF
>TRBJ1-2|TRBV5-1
CASSLEVAMGYGYTF
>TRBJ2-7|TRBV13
CASSFWGAGFREQYF
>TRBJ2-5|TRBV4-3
CASSQDRLRGVQETQYF
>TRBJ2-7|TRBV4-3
CASSQDFRAGNYEQYF
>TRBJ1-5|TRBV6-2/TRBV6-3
CASTWASGTVNQPQHF
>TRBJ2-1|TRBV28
CASSWTPNGNEQFF
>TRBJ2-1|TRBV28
CASSARGFEQFF
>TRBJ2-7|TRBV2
CASYGGADEQYF
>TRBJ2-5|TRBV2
CASSSEQGQETQYF
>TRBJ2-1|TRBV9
CASSAPRDRGAYNEQFF
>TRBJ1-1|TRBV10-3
CAISGREGTEAFF
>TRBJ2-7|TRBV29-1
CSAKTGGGYEQYF
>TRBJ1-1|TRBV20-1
CSARSSSGVNTEAFF
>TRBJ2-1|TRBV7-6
CASSLLTSGGSSYNEQFF